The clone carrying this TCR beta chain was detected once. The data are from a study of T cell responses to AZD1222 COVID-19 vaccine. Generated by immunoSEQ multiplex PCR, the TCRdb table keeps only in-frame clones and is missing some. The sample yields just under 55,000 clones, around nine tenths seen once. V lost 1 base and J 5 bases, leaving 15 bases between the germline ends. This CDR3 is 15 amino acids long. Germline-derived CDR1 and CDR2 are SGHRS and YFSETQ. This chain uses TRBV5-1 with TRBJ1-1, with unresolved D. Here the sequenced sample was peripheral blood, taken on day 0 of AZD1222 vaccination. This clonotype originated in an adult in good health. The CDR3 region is CASSLSFRLGTEAFF. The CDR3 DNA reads TGCGCCAGCAGCTTGAGTTTTCGGTTGGGGACTGAAGCTTTCTTT.